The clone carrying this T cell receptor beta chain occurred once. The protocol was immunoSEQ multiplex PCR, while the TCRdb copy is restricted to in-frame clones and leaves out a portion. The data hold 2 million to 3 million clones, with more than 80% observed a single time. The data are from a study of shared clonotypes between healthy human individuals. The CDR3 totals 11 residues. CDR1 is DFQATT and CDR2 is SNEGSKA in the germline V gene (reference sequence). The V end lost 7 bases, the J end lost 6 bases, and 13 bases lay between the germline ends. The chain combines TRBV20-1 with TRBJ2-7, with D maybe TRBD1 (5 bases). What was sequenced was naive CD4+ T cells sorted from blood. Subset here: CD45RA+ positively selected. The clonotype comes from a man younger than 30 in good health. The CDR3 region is CSVYQGPEQYF. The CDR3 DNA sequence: TGCAGTGTCTACCAGGGCCCCGAGCAGTACTTC.